This T cell receptor (beta chain) originates from a study of Tregs in tolerant kidney transplant recipients. Whole-study findings and limits: The small number of patients limits these findings pending further validation. Tregs expanded with activated donor B cells seemed most donor-specific. This study did not directly address biological reproducibility.

TCRdb's copy holds only in-frame clones and misses some; the assay was immunoSEQ multiplex PCR. The sample carries about 240,000 clones, 84% recorded once. Unstimulated Tregs (CD4+CD25+CD127-) and CD4+CD25- non-Tregs were sorted from PBMCs. Looked up from germline, CDR1 is SGHTS and CDR2 is YDEGEE. The CDR3 contains 14 residues. Trimming shortened V by 6 bases and J by 1 base, and 14 bases separated the two germline ends. On this clone itself: Its antigen is currently unknown.

The chain has TRBV5-8 and TRBJ2-7; no clear D gene. Input material: CD4+ T cells from blood. This clonotype was sampled from a human donor in good health. This CDR3 is CASTNRRGSYEQYF. The DNA of the CDR3 is TGTGCCAGCACCAACCGTCGAGGTTCCTACGAGCAGTACTTC.